This T cell receptor (beta chain) was profiled in a study of response to subunit inactivated influenza vaccine (dated by TCRdb to the late 2010s). Some background on the complete study: To follow how T cells responded to a trivalent subunit inactivated influenza vaccine, the researchers relied on deep quantitative profiling of the T cell receptor repertoire.

Library construction relied on RT-PCR. TCRdb names Illumina HiSeq 2500 as the instrument used. TCRdb trimmed the raw reads at Q25, called clones with MiXCR and kept productive beta chains. Identical CDR3 proteins give one entry, which carries the most common genes and DNA. The sample contains some 600,000 distinct CDR3 sequences, approximately 15% of them found a single time. The ten largest make up around 7.6% of the sample. This clonotype was seen a handful of times. Which antigen it targets is not known. No clone much larger than this one lies a single base away; base qualities are absent. For this chain, trimming is 0 bases at the V end and 2 bases at the J end, and the number of junction bases without a gene match is 15. Based on the germline V gene, the CDR1 and CDR2 sequences are LGHNA and YSLEER. Counted from cysteine to phenylalanine, this CDR3 has 20 amino acids. Only CDR3 DNA remains: 60 bases, in frame from the first base.

General study outcomes and caveats: The authors suggested that each seasonal influenza vaccination may recruit only a limited number of new T cells.

Source: PBMCs from blood, taken roughly 15 days before vaccination. The receptor was isolated from a man aged 45-65 years who received an inactivated influenza vaccine. Donor details come from another sample of the same person, matched by shared clones. The chain uses TRBV4-3 and TRBJ2-3, with 9 middle bases fitting TRBD1. Read as DNA, the sequence is TGCGCCAGCAGCCAAGATCTGGGGACAGGGATCGTGGTTTCCACAGATACGCAGTATTTT. Its protein reads: CASSQDLGTGIVVSTDTQYF.